The text below deals with one T cell receptor beta chain. This CDR3 spans 13 amino acids. Germline assignment: CDR1 SNHLY and CDR2 FYNNEI. Trimming stripped 3 bases from V and 1 base from J, with 6 bases between. These data belong to a study of blood T cell repertoires in COVID-19. Assay: immunoSEQ multiplex PCR; the TCRdb copy retains only in-frame clones and omits some. Of 25,000 to 30,000 clones listed, roughly 85% are singletons. The sequencing sample was made of peripheral blood. This receptor was identified in a human donor in a cohort sampled during active COVID-19. V and J are TRBV2 and TRBJ1-1, with D unclear. This CDR3 reads CASSDRENTEAFF. CDR3 DNA: TGTGCCAGCAGTGATAGAGAGAACACTGAAGCTTTCTTT.